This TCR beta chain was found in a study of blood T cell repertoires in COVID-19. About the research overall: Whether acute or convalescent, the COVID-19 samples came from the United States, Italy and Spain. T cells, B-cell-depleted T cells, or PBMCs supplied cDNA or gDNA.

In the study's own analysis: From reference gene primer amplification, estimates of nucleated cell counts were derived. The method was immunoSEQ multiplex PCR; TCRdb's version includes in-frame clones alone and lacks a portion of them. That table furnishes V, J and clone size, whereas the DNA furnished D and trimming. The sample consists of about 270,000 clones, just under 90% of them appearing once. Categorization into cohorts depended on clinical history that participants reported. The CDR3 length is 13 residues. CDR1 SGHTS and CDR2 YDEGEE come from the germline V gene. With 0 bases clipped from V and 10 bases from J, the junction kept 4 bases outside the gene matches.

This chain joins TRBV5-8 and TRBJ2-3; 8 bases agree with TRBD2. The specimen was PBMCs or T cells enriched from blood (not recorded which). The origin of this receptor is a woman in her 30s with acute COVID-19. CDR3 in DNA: TGTGCCAGCAGCTTGGAAGAGACTAGCGCGCAGTATTTT. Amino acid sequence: CASSLEETSAQYF. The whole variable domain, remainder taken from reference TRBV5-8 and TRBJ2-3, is EAGVTQSPTHLIKTRGQQATLRCSPISGHTSVYWYQQALGLGLQFLLWYDEGEERNRGNFPPRFSGRQFPNYSSELNVNALELEDSALYLCASSLEETSAQYFGPGTRLTVL.